Below are 24 T cell receptor beta chains sequenced from a single sample in a study of cytomegalovirus exposure and HLA in healthy donors (dated by TCRdb to 2017 to 2019). Receptors were amplified or captured by the immunoSEQ multiplex PCR assay. The multiplex PCR relied on a mix of 60 forward primers for TCR Vbeta segments and 13 reverse primers for TCR Jbeta segments. TCRdb took this table from immuneACCESS and kept in-frame rearrangements with V and J called. Such tables lack part of the clones; where checked against another copy, unresolved V genes explain under half of the gap, and the rest is unexplained. The sample table shows roughly 100,000 clones, and roughly three quarters are seen once. The leading ten clones occupy 3.2% of the sample. The sample consisted of PBMCs. Receptors were obtained from a man aged 30 to 39 in good health and CMV-seronegative.

The genes are TRBV4-3 and TRBJ2-1, with D possibly being TRBD2 (6 bases). Germline V gene data show CDR1 as LGHNA and CDR2 as YSLEER. The CDR3 is 19 amino acids. V lost 2 bases to trimming and J lost 8 bases, with 28 bases between them. For the CDR3, the DNA is TGCGCCAGCAGCCAATCTCTTTTTCAGAGCGGGTCCCAGGGCGATGAGCAGTTCTTC. The encoded protein is CASSQSLFQSGSQGDEQFF.

The chain uses TRBV28 and TRBJ2-7; 7 bases match TRBD1. Unmatched junction bases numbered 5, after V lost 1 base and J lost 11 bases. The germline CDR1 and CDR2 sequences are MDHEN and SYDVKM. The CDR3 is made up of 12 amino acids. The DNA of the CDR3 is TGTGCCAGCAGTTTATCGGGCCAGGGGGAGTACTTC. Protein: CASSLSGQGEYF.

The chain is built from TRBV29-1 and TRBJ1-4; D not resolved. The CDR3 is 13 residues long. Germline V gene lookup returns CDR1 SQVTM and CDR2 ANQGSEA. V was clipped by 2 bases and J by 0 bases, with 4 bases between them. CDR3 DNA: TGCAGCGTTGAATATCCAACTAATGAAAAACTGTTTTTT. Its translation: CSVEYPTNEKLFF.

V gene TRBV19 combines with J gene TRBJ2-3; 13 bases fit TRBD2. The CDR3 is 18 residues long. Per germline, CDR1 LNHDA and CDR2 SQIVND (reference sequence). V lost 8 bases and J lost 3; bases outside the gene matches: 14. The CDR3 here is CASSNPGLAGTGTDTQYF. CDR3 DNA sequence: TGTGCCAGTTCCAACCCGGGACTAGCGGGGACGGGGACAGATACGCAGTATTTT.

V and J are TRBV5-1 and TRBJ2-1; 9 positions agree with TRBD2. From germline, CDR1 is SGHRS and CDR2 YFSETQ. The CDR3 loop spans 13 amino acids. The V segment lost 1 base and the J segment 10 bases; nucleotides outside the gene matches: 3. The CDR3 here is CASSLLAGSEQFF. CDR3 in DNA: TGCGCCAGCAGCTTGCTAGCGGGGTCAGAGCAGTTCTTC.

This clone was seen only once. The chain joins TRBV30 to TRBJ2-2; D unresolved. The CDR3 totals 14 residues. Trimming pared 2 bases from V and 0 bases from J, leaving 7 bases between. Germline V gene sequence: CDR1 GTSNPN, CDR2 SVGIG (reference sequence). The CDR3 reads CAWSSTPNTGELFF. The CDR3 DNA is TGTGCCTGGAGTTCGACACCGAACACCGGGGAGCTGTTTTTT.

The chain links TRBV18 to TRBJ1-1; 8 bases map to TRBD1. Losses at the gene ends were 5 bases for V and 7 bases for J; bases not matched to a gene: 9. CDR3 size: 14 residues. CDR1 KGHSH and CDR2 LQKENI come from the germline V gene. In nucleotides, the CDR3 is TGTGCCAGCTCAACCGGGACAGGTAAGGGTGAAGCTTTCTTT. This translates into CASSTGTGKGEAFF.

This clone has just one count. V gene TRBV19 combines with J gene TRBJ2-3; possibly TRBD1 for D (5 bases). There are 15 residues in the CDR3. Trimming took off 2 bases at V and 6 bases at J, with 15 bases between the two ends. CDR1 is LNHDA and CDR2 is SQIVND in the germline V gene (reference sequence). In nucleotides, the CDR3 is TGTGCCAGTAGTATATTTGGGCAGGGTGGGGATACGCAGTATTTT. It translates to CASSIFGQGGDTQYF. The full variable domain, its missing parts supplied by reference TRBV19 and TRBJ2-3, is DGGITQSPKYLFRKEGQNVTLSCEQNLNHDAMYWYRQDPGQGLRLIYYSQIVNDFQKGDIAEGYSVSREKKESFPLTVTSAQKNPTAFYLCASSIFGQGGDTQYFGPGTRLTVL.

V usage is TRBV2 and J usage is TRBJ2-1, with D unresolved. V was shortened by 1 base and J by 6 bases, with 13 bases between the two germline ends. Germline V gives CDR1 SNHLY, CDR2 FYNNEI. This CDR3 has 15 amino acids. CDR3 nucleotides: TGTGCCAGCAGTGAAGTGGTGGGTAGGAGCAATGAGCAGTTCTTC. Encoded protein: CASSEVVGRSNEQFF.

The V call is TRBV30, the J call TRBJ2-6; D unresolved. Per germline, CDR1 GTSNPN and CDR2 SVGIG (reference sequence). The CDR3 has 12 residues. Trimming shortened V by 3 bases and J by 8 bases, and 8 bases separated the two germline ends. The chain's CDR3 is CAWRRETNVLTF. The CDR3 bases are TGTGCCTGGAGAAGAGAGACCAACGTCCTGACTTTC.

The chain employs TRBV4-3 and TRBJ2-7; D unresolved. V gave up 3 bases and J gave up 3 bases, with 9 bases separating them. The CDR3 is 13 amino acids. CDR1 is LGHNA, CDR2 YSLEER, per germline. The CDR3 DNA reads as TGCGCCAGCAGCCAGAGTAGATACTACGAGCAGTACTTC. It translates to CASSQSRYYEQYF.

The V call is TRBV9, the J call TRBJ2-7; 9 nucleotides align to TRBD2. CDR1 is SGDLS and CDR2 is YYNGEE in the germline V gene. After removal of 0 bases from V and 7 bases from J, the junction contained 11 bases not matched to a gene. The CDR3 length is 16 residues. CDR3 bases: TGTGCCAGCAGCGTAGGAATTAGCGGGAGCGTGGCGGAGCAGTACTTC. Protein: CASSVGISGSVAEQYF.

A few counts support this clone. The CDR3 DNA reads TGTGCCAGCAGCTGGGACAGGCTCTCTGGAAACACCATATATTTT. As protein: CASSWDRLSGNTIYF. The V call is TRBV5-6, the J call TRBJ1-3; 8 nucleotides align to TRBD1. The CDR3 runs 15 residues. Trimming cost V 3 bases and J 0 bases; bases outside gene matches: 2. CDR1 SGHDT and CDR2 YYEEEE come from the germline V gene.

The V call is TRBV27, the J call TRBJ2-1; perhaps TRBD2 as D (6 bases). There are 19 residues in the CDR3. Germline CDR1 MNHEY, CDR2 SMNVEV (reference sequence). V was clipped by 5 bases and J by 4 bases, with 27 bases between them. CDR3 sequence reads: CASSPPSWLSGDDYNEQFF. CDR3 nucleotides: TGTGCCAGCAGTCCCCCCTCTTGGTTGTCGGGGGATGATTACAATGAGCAGTTCTTC.

The chain carries TRBV5-6 and TRBJ1-6; TRBD1 is a possible D gene (6 bases). The CDR3 has 16 amino acids. Germline V gives CDR1 SGHDT, CDR2 YYEEEE. V was clipped by 4 bases and J by 7 bases, with 18 bases between them. The CDR3 DNA is TGTGCCAGCAGCCCAAGGGGGTCGGGGGGAAATTCACCCCTCCACTTT. This encodes CASSPRGSGGNSPLHF.

The CDR3 DNA sequence: TGTGCCAGCAGCTTAGATCCGGGAGACACTGAAGCTTTCTTT. It codes for CASSLDPGDTEAFF. The V and J genes are TRBV11-3 and TRBJ1-1; D remains unclear. The CDR3 runs to 14 residues. Germline lookup yields CDR1 SGHNT and CDR2 YENEEA. With 0 bases removed from V and 3 bases from J, the gap between germline ends came to 8 bases.

This clone turned up a few times. This chain connects TRBV15 to TRBJ2-7; the D is unclear. The CDR3 extends over 14 amino acids. Trimming pared 4 bases from V and 3 bases from J, leaving 13 bases between. CDR1 LNHNV and CDR2 YYDKDF come from the germline V gene (reference sequence). Here the CDR3 DNA reads TGTGCCACCAGCACCTCCCCCACAAACTACGAGCAGTACTTC. Amino acid sequence: CATSTSPTNYEQYF.

The chain's CDR3 is CASSRLAGGIDDEQFF. Written as DNA, the CDR3 is TGCGCCAGCAGTCGCCTAGCGGGAGGTATAGACGATGAGCAGTTCTTC. The V gene is TRBV5-1, the J gene TRBJ2-1; 11 bases match TRBD2. The CDR3 loop spans 16 amino acids. The trim removed 5 bases at V and 8 bases at J, leaving 12 bases unmatched. Per the germline V gene, CDR1 is SGHRS and CDR2 is YFSETQ.

As DNA, the CDR3 is TGTGCCAGTAGGACAGGGCTGAACACTGAAGCTTTCTTT. This codes for CASRTGLNTEAFF. V gene TRBV2 combines with J gene TRBJ1-1, with 8 bases identical to TRBD1. CDR3 length equals 13 residues. CDR1 and CDR2 from the germline V gene are SNHLY and FYNNEI. V was pared by 9 bases and J by 0 bases, with 3 bases of the junction left unmatched.

The chain joins TRBV4-3 to TRBJ1-1, with 8 bases matching TRBD1. The CDR3 consists of 13 residues. From germline, CDR1 is LGHNA and CDR2 YSLEER. V was pared by 4 bases and J by 5 bases, with 3 bases of the junction left unmatched. The CDR3 sequence: CASSPQGGTEAFF. In nucleotides, the CDR3 is TGCGCCAGCAGCCCACAGGGGGGTACTGAAGCTTTCTTT.

CDR3: CASSEEGPQGGTEAFF. The CDR3 DNA is TGTGCCAGCAGTGAAGAGGGACCCCAGGGGGGCACTGAAGCTTTCTTT. The rearrangement joins TRBV2 to TRBJ1-1; 7 nucleotides line up with TRBD1. Germline V gives CDR1 SNHLY, CDR2 FYNNEI. There are 16 residues in the CDR3. Trimming at V came to 1 base and at J to 4 bases, leaving 9 bases not matched to a gene.

CDR3: CASSFLLAGNEQFF. CDR3 sequence (DNA): TGTGCCAGCAGCTTCCTACTAGCGGGGAATGAGCAGTTCTTC. The rearrangement uses TRBV7-8 and TRBJ2-1; 10 nucleotides match TRBD2. This CDR3 is 14 amino acids long. The trim removed 3 bases at V and 7 bases at J, leaving 3 bases unmatched. The germline gives CDR1 SGHVS, CDR2 FQNEAQ.

The chain has TRBV29-1 and TRBJ2-1; 7 bases are shared with TRBD1. After removal of 6 bases from V and 6 bases from J, the junction contained 8 bases not matched to a gene. CDR3 length: 13 amino acids. From germline, CDR1 is SQVTM and CDR2 ANQGSEA. The CDR3 spells CSVPTGLPNEQFF. DNA for the CDR3: TGCAGCGTCCCGACAGGGCTTCCCAATGAGCAGTTCTTC.

This chain joins TRBV7-2 and TRBJ2-7; 14 bases align to TRBD2. V lost 4 bases and J lost 4; bases outside the gene matches: 12. Germline CDR1 and CDR2: SGHTA and FQGNSA. This CDR3 comprises 18 residues. This chain's CDR3 is CASSSRLAGGPGWYEQYF. CDR3 bases: TGTGCCAGCAGCTCGAGACTAGCGGGAGGGCCTGGTTGGTACGAGCAGTACTTC.